The rows below give T cell receptor beta chains drawn from one sample of a study of blood T cell repertoires in COVID-19. Profiling relied on immunoSEQ multiplex PCR, and the TCRdb table lists in-frame clones only, not all of them. This sample has approximately 300,000 clones, with roughly 89% found just once. Material: peripheral blood. The receptors were gathered from a woman in her 40s with COVID-19, enrolled during active disease. CDR3s include the opening cysteine and the closing phenylalanine or tryptophan. Fields, in order: D gene, clone size, J gene, V gene, CDR3 DNA, CDR3 protein. D genes are given only for firm matches. The listing skips clone size in some rows; elsewhere it reads once, few, many or a size class.

TRBD1	NA	TRBJ1-1	TRBV7-8	TGTGCCAGCAGCTTAGCCGGACAGGGGCTTGGATGGAGCACTGAAGCTTTCTTT	CASSLAGQGLGWSTEAFF
TRBD1	NA	TRBJ1-5	TRBV10-1	TGCGCCAGCAGTGAGAGGGACAGGGATCAGCCCCAGCATTTT	CASSERDRDQPQHF
NA	once	TRBJ2-2	TRBV30	TGTGCCTGGAGCGGACAAGCAGCCGGGGAGCTGTTTTTT	CAWSGQAAGELFF
TRBD2	NA	TRBJ2-1	TRBV5-1	TGCGCCAGCAGCTGGACCCTTGCGGGAGGGCCTTACAATGAGCAGTTCTTC	CASSWTLAGGPYNEQFF
TRBD2	once	TRBJ2-1	TRBV5-1	TGCGCCAGCAGCCCTCCGACTAGCGGTTCCTACAATGAGCAGTTCTTC	CASSPPTSGSYNEQFF
NA	NA	TRBJ1-2	TRBV29-1	TGCAGCGTTGAAGATCTAGGACAGCTCTATGGCTACACCTTC	CSVEDLGQLYGYTF
NA	NA	TRBJ1-1	TRBV6-5	TGTGCCAGCAGTAATGGGGGCCTGAACACTGAAGCTTTCTTT	CASSNGGLNTEAFF
TRBD1	once	TRBJ1-2	TRBV27	TGTGCCAGCAGTTATAGGGACAGGGAGGGCTACACCTTC	CASSYRDREGYTF
NA	NA	TRBJ1-1	TRBV19	TGTGCCAGTAGTGCAGGGTTTCAGAACACTGAAGCTTTCTTT	CASSAGFQNTEAFF
TRBD1	NA	TRBJ2-7	TRBV9	TGTGCCAGCAGCGCGGGACAGGGGACCTACGAGCAGTACTTC	CASSAGQGTYEQYF
NA	NA	TRBJ2-1	TRBV20-1	TGCAGTGGGGAGATAGACAATGAGCAGTTCTTC	CSGEIDNEQFF
NA	once	TRBJ2-1	TRBV5-6	TGTGCCAGCCTGACCGGGACACACCACAATGAGCAGTTCTTC	CASLTGTHHNEQFF
NA	NA	TRBJ1-1	TRBV19	TGTGCCAGTAGTATAGGGAACAGTAGAAGTCTTGAAGCTTTCTTT	CASSIGNSRSLEAFF
NA	NA	TRBJ2-3	TRBV6-5	TGTGCCAGCACCCCCTTGACAGATACGCAGTATTTT	CASTPLTDTQYF
NA	NA	TRBJ2-2	TRBV4-3	TGCGCCAGCAGCCAAGTGTTCGGGGGCACCGGGGAGCTGTTTTTT	CASSQVFGGTGELFF
NA	NA	TRBJ1-1	TRBV19	TGTGCCAGTAGTTCCCACAGGAAGACTGAAGCTTTCTTT	CASSSHRKTEAFF
TRBD1	NA	TRBJ1-1	TRBV28	TGTGCCAGCAGAACAGGGGGCAGGGGAGCTTTCTTT	CASRTGGRGAFF
NA	NA	TRBJ2-3	TRBV15	TGTGCCACCAGCAGTCTCTGGACTAAGAGGGCAGATACGCAGTATTTT	CATSSLWTKRADTQYF
TRBD1	NA	TRBJ1-2	TRBV6-2/TRBV6-3	TGTGCCAGCAGTGCCCCCGGGACAGGGGTTTATGGCTACACCTTC	CASSAPGTGVYGYTF